This T cell receptor beta chain was profiled in a study of cytomegalovirus exposure and HLA in healthy donors (dated by TCRdb to the late 2010s). With respect to the entire study: In an earlier analysis of several hundred of the donors, roughly 300 Gb of sequence data and 90 million to 130 million unique TCR beta sequences from 180 million or so T cells were reported. An early release that covered some 630 HLA-typed donors contained approximately 300 gigabases of sequencing data and 80 million or so unique TCR sequences. Of the roughly 400 genotyped donors, 81% were placed in the genetic ancestry cluster associated with self-reported Caucasian donors. The study aimed to test whether signatures of past pathogen exposure could be identified by cataloging public T cell receptors. Using immunosequencing, the study profiled T cell repertoires from about 620 subjects and related those repertoires to cytomegalovirus serostatus. Along with the roughly 670-subject first cohort, a separate validation cohort of over a hundred different subjects was used. The study combined high-throughput TCR immunosequencing, statistical association of individual TCRs with disease status, and machine learning to predict cytomegalovirus infection status. In a later analysis, previously published TCR beta repertoires from 600 to 850 donors were re-analyzed and high-resolution HLA genotyping was added so that TCR occurrence patterns could be studied. In the later analysis, no new phenotypic data were used to find candidate immune exposures; instead, reliance was placed on TCR beta sequences and their occurrence across donors. To decide whether each TCR beta V gene segment behaved as functional or pseudogenic, an earlier analysis of approximately 600 of the donors relied on high-throughput TCR beta sequencing. Donor age, sex, ethnicity and CMV serostatus were compiled together with the repertoire data. A later genetic analysis used genome-wide SNP genotypes for about 60% of the roughly 700 donors, treating that subset as a discovery cohort. Every repertoire in the discovery cohort had been generated on one and the same sequencing platform. HLA typing covered class I and class II loci at four-digit resolution. Typing coverage differed by locus: A, B, C, DRB1 and DQB1 were typed in roughly 620-630 donors, DQA1 in about 500, DPA1 in approximately 610, and DPB1 in 472. Five DR-DQ haplotypes were treated as single units for association and clustering because of strong linkage in the cohort. Among 398 genotyped donors of the cohort, an average of roughly 240,000 unique TCR beta nucleotide sequences were sequenced per donor, 15% to 20% of them non-productive.

The cohort comprised fewer than 750 healthy bone marrow donors. Cohort members were all nominally healthy when sampled, although unrecorded immune exposures were likely present. The donor tested CMV seropositive, placing the donor among the approximately 290 seropositive members of the cohort. A peripheral blood sample was collected from each donor, and TCR beta sequencing was performed on peripheral blood mononuclear cells. Genomic DNA extraction from the blood cell samples was performed with the Qiagen DNeasy Blood Extraction Kit. The library was produced with the immunoSEQ multiplex PCR assay. For the multiplex PCR, a mixture combining 60 forward primers for TCR Vbeta segments and 13 reverse primers for TCR Jbeta segments was used. A multiplex PCR assay on genomic DNA amplified the CDR3 region of rearranged TCR beta genes. The Illumina HiSeq System was used to sequence the amplified TCR beta libraries as 87-base-pair reads. Per the original workflow: A later analysis tallied roughly 80 million unique TCR beta chains across the 650 to 750 repertoires, and about 10 million of those chains were shared by two or more donors. A nearest-neighbor algorithm error-corrected the raw reads and collapsed the reads into unique sequences, merging closely related sequences to remove PCR and sequencing errors. V, D and J gene segments were assigned by aligning CDR3 sequences to IMGT reference sequences. Each retained sequence needed at least a six-nucleotide match to both a V gene segment and a J gene segment. Rearrangements were classified as productive when the CDR3 lacked stop codons and remained in frame with V and J, and all other rearrangements were classified as non-productive. CDR3 was defined according to IMGT convention as the region running from the second conserved V-encoded cysteine to the conserved J-encoded phenylalanine. Sequences without an unambiguous match to a single V gene segment were excluded from the earlier analysis of approximately 560 of the donors. An earlier analysis of a few hundred of the donors called V segments functional above 56.7% productive rearrangements and segregating when the between-donor standard deviation exceeded 5%. A statistical classification framework was built to diagnose cytomegalovirus status from the catalog of TCR beta chain sequences. V and J gene assignment, in a later analysis, came from comparing TCR nucleotide sequences with IMGT/GENE-DB human TR gene sequences. A later analysis assigned CDR3 sequences and most-parsimonious VDJ recombination scenarios with the TCRdist pipeline. In a later analysis, each TCR beta chain was defined by its CDR3 amino acid sequence together with its V-gene family, and reads lacking a unique V-gene family were excluded. In a later analysis, around 600 highly shared, low-generation-probability nucleotide sequences were removed to address suspected cross-contamination and a sequencing artifact. In a later analysis, a clonal expansion index was calculated for each public chain from normalized within-repertoire ranks of inferred template counts. In a later analysis, generation probabilities were computed with a VDJ recombination model fitted to out-of-frame rearrangements, and the resulting probabilities were checked against IGoR. A later analysis scored TCR-TCR, TCR-HLA and TCR-CMV co-occurrence with hypergeometric tests, applying a repertoire-size bias correction to TCR pairs. A later analysis estimated false discovery rates by permuting HLA or CMV assignments 20 times. In a later analysis, co-occurring TCRs were grouped using DBSCAN, with TCRdist sequence similarity added in when clustering inside HLA-allele-positive subsets. For co-occurrence clustering, repertoires with fewer than 30,000 or more than 120,000 public chains were excluded, along with roughly five repertoires with anomalous nucleotide sharing. TCRdb carries this immuneACCESS record with in-frame sequences only. Its versions omit some clonotypes, under half of them owing to an unresolved V gene in the studies checked, with the rest unexplained. V and J calls and clone size follow that table, whereas D and trimming were derived from the DNA. This sample comprises approximately 180,000 clones, around 80% of them detected only once. The leading ten clones occupy almost 7% of the sample.

About this clone itself: The antigen this receptor binds is unknown. Base quality data are lacking; no much larger clone is found one base away.

Results the study describes overall, beyond this receptor: The study listed 150 to 200 TCR beta chains as associated with cytomegalovirus. Most CMV-associated TCR beta chains appeared to be HLA-restricted in a later analysis, and the HLA associations seemed to be driven largely by CMV exposure. Presence/absence analyses assumed roughly uniform sequencing depth across donors, an assumption that may not hold. When HLA alleles, especially DR and DQ, strongly co-occurred, attributing TCR associations to individual alleles was difficult. In a later analysis, the rate of TCR association differed among HLA loci, with DRB1 alleles having the most associated TCRs and HLA-C alleles having the fewest. Because HLA typing was unavailable for some donors at each locus, only the typed subset was used in association tests. It was suggested by the authors that the approach could potentially be generalized to other disease states and immunological phenotypes. At a false discovery rate of 0.05, a later analysis linked roughly 17,000 TCR beta sequences to specific HLA alleles. According to a later genetic analysis, donors in an Asian-associated ancestry cluster had fewer N-insertions in productive TCRs than the approximately 700-donor mean. Cytomegalovirus status was reported to be diagnosed by the classifier with high specificity and sensitivity in both the original and validation cohorts. Most TCR sequences were observed very rarely across donors, whereas some public TCRs were present in many individuals. In a later genetic analysis, a missense DCLRE1C variant was associated with V-gene and J-gene trimming of TCR beta chains, and the association was replicated in an independent cohort. The cohort was sequenced for TCR beta chains only, and without alpha or paired-chain data the features that could be detected were limited. A later analysis reported that several top co-occurrence clusters appeared linked to parvovirus B19, influenza, CMV and Epstein-Barr virus. In vitro tests confirmed that three of the cytomegalovirus-associated TCR beta chains recognize cytomegalovirus antigens. Broadly in line with IMGT annotations, most TCR beta V segments showed up in productive rearrangements about 87% or about 30% of the time in an earlier analysis of 450 to 750 of the donors. CMV serostatus was the only immune exposure information available for the cohort. Some IMGT-functional V segments, including TRBV6-2 and TRBV6-3, could not be told apart with the 87-base-pair reads, so those segments were excluded. A group of highly shared sequence variants was considered likely to be a technical artifact of the sequencing pipeline. Because counts were too low, seventeen rarely observed V segments, including chromosome 9 orphons, were excluded from the earlier analysis of roughly 580 of the donors. A later analysis found that HLA-associated TCR beta chains were more clonally expanded and had lower generation probabilities than equally common non-associated chains. Correlated functional status among segregating V segments might reflect linkage disequilibrium, but an unknown experimental factor could not be ruled out. A further reported finding was that TCR beta sequences accurately predicted the HLA-A and HLA-B alleles for most subjects in the first cohort.

Relative to germline, V is missing 5 bases and J is missing 6 bases, with 14 bases of the junction outside any gene match. The germline V gene supplies CDR1 SGHAT and CDR2 FQNNGV. Its CDR3 holds 17 amino acids, cysteine through phenylalanine. Kept here is only the CDR3 DNA, which spans 51 bases and is read in frame from base 1. Sequencing was performed on PBMCs. This receptor was identified in a man aged 30 to 39 in good health and CMV-seropositive. Recombination joined TRBV11-2 with TRBJ2-2, with TRBD2 matching 8 junction bases. The CDR3 loop reads CASSPGRAGVFSGELFF. In nucleotide form, the sequence is TGTGCCAGCAGCCCAGGGAGAGCGGGAGTTTTTTCCGGGGAGCTGTTTTTT.